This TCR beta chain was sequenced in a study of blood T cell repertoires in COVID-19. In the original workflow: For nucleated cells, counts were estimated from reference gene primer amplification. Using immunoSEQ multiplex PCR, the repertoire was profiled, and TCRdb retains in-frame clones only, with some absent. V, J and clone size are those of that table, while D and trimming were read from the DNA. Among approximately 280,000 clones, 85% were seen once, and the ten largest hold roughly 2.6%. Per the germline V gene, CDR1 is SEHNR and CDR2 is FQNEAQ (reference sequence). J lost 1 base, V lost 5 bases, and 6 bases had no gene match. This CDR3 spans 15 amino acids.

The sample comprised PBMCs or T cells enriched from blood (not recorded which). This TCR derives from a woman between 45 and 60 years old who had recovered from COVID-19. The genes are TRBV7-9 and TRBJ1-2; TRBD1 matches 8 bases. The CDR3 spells CASSPGQAINYGYTF. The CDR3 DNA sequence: TGTGCCAGCAGCCCGGGACAGGCTATTAACTATGGCTACACCTTC.